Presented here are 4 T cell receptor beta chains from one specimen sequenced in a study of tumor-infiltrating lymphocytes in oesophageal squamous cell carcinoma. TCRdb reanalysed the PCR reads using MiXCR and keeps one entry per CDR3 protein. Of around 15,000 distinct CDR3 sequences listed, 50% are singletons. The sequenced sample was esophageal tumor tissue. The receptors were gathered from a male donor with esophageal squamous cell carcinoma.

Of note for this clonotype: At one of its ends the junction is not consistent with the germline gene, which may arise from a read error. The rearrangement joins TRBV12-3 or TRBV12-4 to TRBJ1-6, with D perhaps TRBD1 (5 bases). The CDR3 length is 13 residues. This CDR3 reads CASSLGGWETQYF. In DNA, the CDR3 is TGTGCCAGCAGTTTAGGGGGGTGGGAGACCCAGTACTTT.

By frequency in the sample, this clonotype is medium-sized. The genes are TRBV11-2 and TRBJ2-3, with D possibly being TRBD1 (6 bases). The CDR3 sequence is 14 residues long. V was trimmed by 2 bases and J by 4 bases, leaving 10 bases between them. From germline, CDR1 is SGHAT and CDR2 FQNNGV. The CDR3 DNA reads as TGTGCCAGCAGCTTAAACAGGGTCGCAGATACGCAGTATTTT. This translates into CASSLNRVADTQYF.

CDR3 residues: CASSLHTGTNEQFF. The CDR3 DNA reads as TGTGCCAGCAGCTTACATACCGGGACAAATGAGCAGTTCTTC. The rearrangement joins TRBV7-2 to TRBJ2-1; possibly TRBD1 for D (6 bases). CDR1 and CDR2 from the germline V gene are SGHTA and FQGNSA. Trimming took 2 bases from V and 7 from J, leaving 12 bases between them. The CDR3 has 14 residues. The variable domain in full, with the rest retrieved from reference TRBV7-2 and TRBJ2-1, is GAGVSQSPSNKVTEKGKDVELRCDPISGHTALYWYRQSLGQGLEFLIYFQGNSAPDKSGLPSDRFSAERTGGSVSTLTIQRTQQEDSAVYLCASSLHTGTNEQFFGPGTRLTVL.

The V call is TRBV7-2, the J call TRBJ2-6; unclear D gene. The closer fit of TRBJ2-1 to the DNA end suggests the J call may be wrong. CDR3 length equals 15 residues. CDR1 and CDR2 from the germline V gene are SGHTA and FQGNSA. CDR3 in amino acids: CASSLRDGSYNEQFF. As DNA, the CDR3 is TGTGCCAGCAGTCTTAGGGATGGTTCTTACAATGAGCAGTTCTTC.